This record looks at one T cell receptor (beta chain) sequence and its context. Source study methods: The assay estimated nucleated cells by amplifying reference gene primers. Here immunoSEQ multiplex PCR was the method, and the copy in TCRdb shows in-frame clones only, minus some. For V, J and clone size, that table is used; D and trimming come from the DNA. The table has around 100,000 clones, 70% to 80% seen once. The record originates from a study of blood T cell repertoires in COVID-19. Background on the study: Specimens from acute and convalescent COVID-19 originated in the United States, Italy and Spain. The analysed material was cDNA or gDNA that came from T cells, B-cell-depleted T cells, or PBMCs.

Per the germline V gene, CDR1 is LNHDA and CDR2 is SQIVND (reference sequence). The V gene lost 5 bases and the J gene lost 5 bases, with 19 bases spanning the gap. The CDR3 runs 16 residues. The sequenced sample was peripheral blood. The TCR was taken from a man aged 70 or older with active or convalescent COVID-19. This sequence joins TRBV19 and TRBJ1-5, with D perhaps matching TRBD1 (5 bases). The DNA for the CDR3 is TGTGCCAGTAGTGACCATGGGAGGGGCCAGTATCAGCCCCAGCATTTT. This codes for CASSDHGRGQYQPQHF.